The sequence of this TCR beta chain was determined in a study of T cells in Graves' hyperthyroidism and ophthalmopathy. Study findings and constraints: A 13 V-J model separated ophthalmopathy from stable hyperthyroidism.

Patients with ophthalmopathy all had a Clinical Activity Score of at least 3, a NOSPECS grade of at least 4 and duration under 3 months. Based on clinical symptoms, serum thyroxine and TRAb, thyroid ultrasound and orbital computed tomography, diagnoses were reached. RNA transcripts served as the template for amplifying TCR beta CDR3 regions. First-round RT-PCR with HTBI primers amplified the TCR CDR3 region. TCRdb processed the multiplex PCR reads anew with MiXCR; each CDR3 protein has one entry. The data hold under 350,000 distinct CDR3 sequences, with more than 15% observed a single time. This clonotype was seen repeatedly, ten times or more. Antigen: not known. The sequence was obtained from a woman aged 55-70 years with Graves' ophthalmopathy. Material for sequencing was blood.

The CDR3 DNA follows: TGTGCCAGCAGCGCCAGGGGGCCTACTGGAAACACCATATATTTT. Its protein product is CASSARGPTGNTIYF. The gene calls are TRBV7-2 and TRBJ1-3; 8 bases are shared with TRBD1. The CDR3 extends over 15 amino acids. With 5 bases clipped from V and 2 bases from J, the junction kept 5 bases outside the gene matches. CDR1 and CDR2 (germline): SGHTA, FQGNSA. The entire variable domain, with the rest obtained from reference TRBV7-2 and TRBJ1-3, is as follows: GAGVSQSPSNKVTEKGKDVELRCDPISGHTALYWYRQSLGQGLEFLIYFQGNSAPDKSGLPSDRFSAERTGGSVSTLTIQRTQQEDSAVYLCASSARGPTGNTIYFGEGSWLTVV.